This T cell receptor beta chain was found in a study of vaccination and CD4 T cells after COVID-19. In the study overall: Taking of post-vaccine samples occurred a median around 70 days after dose two (range 14 to 241). Specimens were obtained from three convalescent patients at day 14 and at days 161 to 241 post-vaccination. The study, taken as a whole, reports: Median SARS-CoV-2-reactive clonotypes rose from approximately 21 to 38, not significantly.

With respect to this clonotype: What it binds is unknown.

The CDR3 is 17 amino acids. The germline gives CDR1 SGHTA, CDR2 FQGTGA. Trimming took 2 bases from V and 3 from J; bases not matched to a gene: 7. Time point in this sample: late sampling 161 to 241 days after vaccination in three convalescent patients. TCRdb re-called the PCR reads through MiXCR, storing one row per CDR3 protein. This table holds about 36,000 distinct CDR3 sequences, around 33% found once. The TCR sequence derives from a human donor who had recovered from COVID-19. This specimen consisted of CD4+ T cells from blood, obtained about 7 months after SARS-CoV-2 vaccination. The chain is built from TRBV7-3 and TRBJ2-2, with 9 bases fitting TRBD2. CDR3 protein: CASSLSPGGRDTGELFF. DNA of the CDR3: TGTGCCAGCAGCTTATCTCCTGGCGGGAGGGACACCGGGGAGCTGTTTTTT.